This T cell receptor (beta chain) was identified during a study of radiation and T cells in renal cell carcinoma. The CDR3 totals 14 residues. Trimming took off 4 bases at V and 2 bases at J, with 12 bases between the two ends. Per the germline V gene, CDR1 is SGDLS and CDR2 is YYNGEE. The repertoire was sequenced with immunoSEQ multiplex PCR; TCRdb's copy has only in-frame clones and lacks some. The sample yields 150,000 or so clones, over 65% seen once. Regarding time point: baseline pretreatment blood. Stated treatment: 15 Gy SBRT to primary tumor, nephrectomy 4 weeks later. This sequence was found in a woman in her 50s with renal cell carcinoma. This material consisted of blood, taken from a patient whose treatment included radiotherapy and nephrectomy. The chain carries TRBV9 and TRBJ1-2, with D maybe TRBD1 (5 bases). CDR3 bases: TGTGCCAGCAGCCCGGGGACCGAAAACTATGGCTACACCTTC. It translates to CASSPGTENYGYTF.